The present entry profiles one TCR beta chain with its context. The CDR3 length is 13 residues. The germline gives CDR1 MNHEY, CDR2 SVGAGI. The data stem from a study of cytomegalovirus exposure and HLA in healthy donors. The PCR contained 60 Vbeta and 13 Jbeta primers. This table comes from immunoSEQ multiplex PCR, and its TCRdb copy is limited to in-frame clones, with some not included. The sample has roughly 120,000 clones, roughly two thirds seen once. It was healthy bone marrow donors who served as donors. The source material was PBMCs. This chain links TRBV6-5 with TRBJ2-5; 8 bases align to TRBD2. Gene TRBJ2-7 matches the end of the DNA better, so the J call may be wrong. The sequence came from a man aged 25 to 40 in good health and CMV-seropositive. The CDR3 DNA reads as TGTGCCAGCAGCCCCCAACTAGCGGCCGAGCAGTACTTC. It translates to CASSPQLAAEQYF.